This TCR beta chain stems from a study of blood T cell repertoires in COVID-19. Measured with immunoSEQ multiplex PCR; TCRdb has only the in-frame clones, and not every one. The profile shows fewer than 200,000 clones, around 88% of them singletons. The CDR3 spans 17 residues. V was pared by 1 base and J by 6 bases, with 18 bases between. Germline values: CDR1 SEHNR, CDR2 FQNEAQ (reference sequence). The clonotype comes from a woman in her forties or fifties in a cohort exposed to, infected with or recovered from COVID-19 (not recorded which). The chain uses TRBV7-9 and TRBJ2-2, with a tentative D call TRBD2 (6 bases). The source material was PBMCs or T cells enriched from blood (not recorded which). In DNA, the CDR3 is TGTGCCAGCAGCTTAGATCGGGGGACGCTGGCCGCCGGGGAGCTGTTTTTT. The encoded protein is CASSLDRGTLAAGELFF.